This TCR beta chain was obtained from a study of B cell selection in AIRE deficiency. Study results and caveats: Patient Tconv and Treg cells showed healthy-like TCRBV usage, CDR3 length, diversity.

A remark on this clone: The antigen is undetermined. The junction departs from germline at one end; a sequencing error may be responsible.

Looked up from germline, CDR1 is SGHNT and CDR2 is YENEEA. CDR3 length equals 12 residues. Assay used: immunoSEQ multiplex PCR; TCRdb lists only in-frame clones, some missing. Of 25,000 to 30,000 clones in the sample, over 95% were seen once. Sorting defined conventional CD4 T cells as CD4+CD127+. Material for sequencing was CD4+CD127+ conventional T cells sorted from PBMCs. The V gene is TRBV11-3, the J gene TRBJ2-2; D is possibly TRBD2 (5 bases). This receptor was obtained from a human donor in good health. The CDR3 DNA reads as TGTGCCAGCAGCCAGACGCACCGGGGAGCTGTTTTT. Residues: CASSQTHRGAVF.